These 8 T cell receptor beta chains came from one sample sequenced in a study of beta chain features in type 1 diabetes. Expressed TCRB transcripts were sequenced because the entire RNA isolate underwent reverse transcription. Measured with immunoSEQ multiplex PCR; TCRdb has only the in-frame clones, and not every one. The table includes 600,000 to 650,000 clones, around 15% detected once. Material: naive CD4+ T cells from blood. The receptors were gathered from a man between 18 and 35 years old in good health.

The rearrangement joins TRBV7-2 to TRBJ2-7, with TRBD1 matching over 7 bases. V lost 3 bases, J lost 3 bases, and 8 bases stayed unmatched. The CDR3 is made up of 15 amino acids. Germline CDR1 and CDR2: SGHTA and FQGNSA. The CDR3 bases are TGTGCCAGCAGCTTGGCCCTCGACAGGGTCTACGAGCAGTACTTC. This translates into CASSLALDRVYEQYF.

The gene calls are TRBV27 and TRBJ1-1, with D possibly TRBD1 on 5 matching bases. Trimming took off 3 bases at V and 0 bases at J, with 14 bases between the two ends. Germline loops: CDR1 MNHEY, CDR2 SMNVEV (reference sequence). This CDR3 has 16 amino acids. This CDR3 is CASSFQRQNLNTEAFF. CDR3 bases: TGTGCCAGCAGTTTCCAACGACAGAACTTGAACACTGAAGCTTTCTTT.

The chain employs TRBV28 and TRBJ2-5; D possibly corresponds to TRBD1 (6 bases). V dropped 4 bases and J dropped 2 bases, with 17 bases sitting between them. CDR1 and CDR2 from the germline V gene are MDHEN and SYDVKM. This CDR3 spans 16 amino acids. CDR3 bases: TGTGCCAGCAGTTCCCTCTCGTTGGGGGCTCAAGAGACCCAGTACTTC. Residues: CASSSLSLGAQETQYF.

This clone was seen a handful of times. Since no conserved phenylalanine or tryptophan closes the CDR3, a read error is the likely cause. Because the CDR3's place on the DNA is in doubt, the DNA is left out and the CDR3 is given as listed by TCRdb. The rearrangement uses TRBV4-3 and TRBJ2-7; the D call TRBD2 from the table was never checked on the DNA. CDR1 is LGHNA, CDR2 YSLEER, per germline. Inclusive of both ends, the CDR3 amounts to 15 amino acids. The CDR3: CASSQDLLTSGDPGA.

This clone was counted only a few times. This chain uses TRBV18 with TRBJ2-1, with D possibly TRBD2 on 5 matching bases. V gave up 5 bases and J gave up 4 bases, with 18 bases separating them. Germline values: CDR1 KGHSH, CDR2 LQKENI. CDR3 size: 16 residues. CDR3 bases: TGTGCCAGCTCAACTCTCTCCATTAGAGGGTACAATGAGCAGTTCTTC. The encoded protein is CASSTLSIRGYNEQFF.

This sequence joins TRBV5-4 and TRBJ1-1, with D possibly TRBD1 on 5 matching bases. The CDR3 consists of 15 residues. CDR1 is SGHNT and CDR2 is YYREEE in the germline V gene (reference sequence). V was trimmed by 0 bases and J by 1 base, leaving 10 bases between them. In nucleotides, the CDR3 is TGTGCCAGCAGCTTGGCGCAGGGCGAGAACACTGAAGCTTTCTTT. This gives the protein CASSLAQGENTEAFF.

The chain uses TRBV7-2 and TRBJ2-7, with 11 positions matching TRBD2. The CDR3 consists of 15 residues. CDR1 is SGHTA, CDR2 FQGNSA, per germline. J lost 4 bases, V lost 6 bases, and 8 bases had no gene match. The CDR3 loop reads CASRTTSGTRYEQYF. CDR3 bases: TGTGCCAGCAGGACGACTAGCGGGACCAGGTACGAGCAGTACTTC.

This clone appeared a few times. The chain combines TRBV4-1 with TRBJ2-1, with D possibly being TRBD1 (6 bases). V was pared by 1 base and J by 3 bases, with 13 bases between. Germline V gene lookup returns CDR1 MGHRA and CDR2 YSYEKL. The CDR3 has 16 amino acids. The CDR3 sequence: CASSQVQQGYYNEQFF. The CDR3 DNA follows: TGCGCCAGCAGCCAAGTCCAACAGGGTTACTACAATGAGCAGTTCTTC.